This T cell receptor (beta chain) was identified in a study of blood T cell repertoires in COVID-19 (dated by TCRdb to 2018 to 2020). For context, the study as a whole: Samples covering the acute and convalescent phases of COVID-19 were provided by collaborators in the United States, Italy and Spain. The prospective study material was composed of cDNA or gDNA derived from T cells, B-cell-depleted T cells, or PBMCs. Subjects who had been exposed to COVID-19, were actively infected with it, or had recovered from it provided the deeply sampled blood TCRbeta repertoires that made up the dataset. The repertoires were made available in a free public database intended to serve as a resource for research on the immune response to SARS-CoV-2. The samples were drawn from the first 160 participants of the ongoing ImmuneRACE study and from more than 1,000 subjects provided by 6 global collaborators. The sample metadata nearly always contained a de-identified subject ID, COVID-19 status, age in years and sex. HLA class I and class II types, where available, came from metadata supplied by the sample provider rather than from assay-based typing.

CDR1 and CDR2 were assigned from the germline V gene (reference sequence) as GTSNPN and SVGIG. V loses 1 base, J loses 3 bases, and the germline ends lie 10 bases apart. The CDR3 covers 13 residues, taking in both the cysteine and the phenylalanine. The DNA shown is the 39-base CDR3, in frame from base 1. Overall study results and their limits: Clinical and demographic metadata were provided uncurated, with the amount varying by source and participant.

TCRbeta CDR3 regions were amplified from genomic DNA by means of the immunoSEQ Assay, a bias-controlled multiplex PCR. In the source study's methods: Within the assay, amplification of reference gene primers was used to estimate how many nucleated cells each sample contained. To quantify the absolute abundance of each unique TCRbeta CDR3 rearrangement, sequence reads were collapsed and filtered. For each sample, productive Simpson clonality was calculated as the square root of Simpson's diversity index over productive rearrangements. TCRdb retrieved this table from immuneACCESS and kept in-frame rearrangements only. Not all clones are present; in checked studies, unresolved V genes account for under half, and no reason is known for the remainder. V and J calls and clone size are given by that table; D and trimming were obtained from the DNA. Across this sample there are approximately 400,000 clones, with roughly four fifths seen only once. The ten largest clones take up more than 1% of the sample.

On this clone itself: What this receptor recognizes is not known. No base quality information exists; no much larger clone differs at one position.

Each collaborating institution followed its own protocols to collect whole blood in K2EDTA tubes. Collaborator samples were shipped for TCRbeta analysis as frozen whole blood, isolated PBMCs, or DNA extracted from either sample type. This TCR derives from a human donor with acute or convalescent COVID-19. The donor label of this sample is uncertain. The V and J genes are TRBV30 and TRBJ2-7; the D segment could be TRBD1, given 6 matching bases. The specimen was peripheral blood. The DNA reads as follows: TGTGCCTGGAGTGGCAGGGGTCGCTACGAGCAGTACTTC. Translated, it gives CAWSGRGRYEQYF.